This TCR beta chain was captured by sequencing in a study of cytomegalovirus exposure and HLA in healthy donors (dated by TCRdb to 2016 to 2017). At the level of the whole study: In an earlier analysis of under 750 of the donors, 276 Gb of sequence data and approximately 120 million unique TCR beta sequences from 150 million to 200 million T cells were reported. Around 330 gigabases of sequencing data and about 92 million unique TCR sequences made up an early release that covered 640 HLA-typed donors. Of the roughly 410 genotyped donors, approximately 80% were placed in the genetic ancestry cluster associated with self-reported Caucasian donors. The aim of the study was to test whether cataloging public T cell receptors could identify signatures of past pathogen exposure. Using immunosequencing, the study profiled T cell repertoires from 666 subjects and related those repertoires to cytomegalovirus serostatus. A separate validation cohort of roughly 130 different subjects was used in addition to the approximately 640-subject first cohort. To predict cytomegalovirus infection status, the study combined high-throughput TCR immunosequencing, statistical association of individual TCRs with disease status, and machine learning. A later analysis re-examined previously published TCR beta repertoires from several hundred donors and added high-resolution HLA genotyping to investigate patterns of TCR occurrence. Rather than using new phenotypic data, the later analysis identified candidate immune exposures from TCR beta sequences and from how often those sequences occurred across donors. To decide whether each TCR beta V gene segment behaved as functional or pseudogenic, an earlier analysis of fewer than 750 of the donors relied on high-throughput TCR beta sequencing. Donor age, sex, ethnicity and CMV serostatus were compiled alongside the repertoire data. In a later genetic analysis, genome-wide SNP genotypes for about three fifths of the roughly 670 donors were used, and that subset was treated as a discovery cohort. All discovery cohort repertoires had been generated using a single sequencing platform. Both class I and class II loci were covered by HLA typing, at four-digit resolution. The number of donors typed differed by locus, with roughly 620-640 for A, B, C, DRB1 and DQB1, over 500 for DQA1, 600 to 610 for DPA1, and around 460 for DPB1. Because of strong linkage in the cohort, roughly five DR-DQ haplotypes were treated as single units for association and clustering. Across around 400 genotyped donors of the cohort, an average of 235,054 unique TCR beta nucleotide sequences per donor were sequenced, and 15% to 20% of those sequences were non-productive.

Library preparation used the immunoSEQ multiplex PCR assay. A mixture of 60 forward primers for TCR Vbeta segments and 13 reverse primers for TCR Jbeta segments was used in the multiplex PCR. The CDR3 region of rearranged TCR beta genes was amplified from genomic DNA with a multiplex PCR assay. On the Illumina HiSeq System, the amplified TCR beta libraries were sequenced as 87-base-pair reads. The authors' analysis ran thus. A later analysis tallied around 80 million unique TCR beta chains across the 600 to 700 repertoires, and some 10 million of those chains were shared by two or more donors. To remove PCR and sequencing errors, raw reads were error-corrected and collapsed into unique sequences using a nearest-neighbor algorithm that merged closely related sequences. CDR3 sequences were aligned to IMGT reference sequences to assign V, D and J gene segments. Each retained sequence needed at least a six-nucleotide match to both a V gene segment and a J gene segment. A rearrangement counted as productive if the CDR3 had no stop codons and remained in frame with V and J, and every other rearrangement counted as non-productive. CDR3 was defined by IMGT convention, running from the second conserved V-encoded cysteine to the conserved J-encoded phenylalanine. The earlier analysis of 500 to 650 of the donors excluded any sequence lacking an unambiguous match to a single V gene segment. An earlier analysis of a few hundred of the donors classified V segments as functional when productive rearrangements were above 56.7% and as segregating when the standard deviation between donors was above 5%. A statistical classification framework was built for diagnosing cytomegalovirus status from the catalog of TCR beta chain sequences. In a later analysis, TCR nucleotide sequences were compared against IMGT/GENE-DB human TR gene sequences so that V and J genes could be assigned. Using the TCRdist pipeline, a later analysis assigned CDR3 sequences along with most-parsimonious VDJ recombination scenarios. A later analysis defined each TCR beta chain by its CDR3 amino acid sequence plus V-gene family, and excluded reads lacking a unique V-gene family. To address suspected cross-contamination and a sequencing artifact, a later analysis removed around 590 highly shared, low-generation-probability nucleotide sequences. In a later analysis, a clonal expansion index was calculated for each public chain from normalized within-repertoire ranks of inferred template counts. In a later analysis, generation probabilities were computed using a VDJ recombination model fitted to out-of-frame rearrangements, and the results were checked against IGoR. In a later analysis, hypergeometric tests were used to score TCR-TCR, TCR-HLA and TCR-CMV co-occurrence, with a repertoire-size bias correction applied to TCR pairs. A later analysis estimated false discovery rates by permuting HLA or CMV assignments 20 times. In a later analysis, co-occurring TCRs were grouped using DBSCAN, and TCRdist sequence similarity was added for clustering within HLA-allele-positive subsets. Repertoires with fewer than 30,000 or more than 120,000 public chains, plus five repertoires with anomalous nucleotide sharing, were excluded from co-occurrence clustering. This is the immuneACCESS table as TCRdb keeps it, with only in-frame sequences that have V and J called. A part of the clones is gone; compared with another copy, unresolved V genes explain less than half, and the rest is unexplained. The V and J calls and clone size were taken over from that table, and D and trimming were inferred from the DNA. The sample table lists some 150,000 clones, about 80% of them with a count of one. Around 4.1% of the sample comes from the top ten.

Results the study describes overall, beyond this receptor: In a later analysis, TCR association rates were found to vary across HLA loci, with the most associated TCRs seen for DRB1 alleles and the fewest for HLA-C alleles. A group of highly shared sequence variants was considered likely to be a technical artifact of the sequencing pipeline. Correlated functional status among segregating V segments might reflect linkage disequilibrium, but an unknown experimental factor could not be ruled out. Because HLA typing was unavailable for some donors at each locus, only the typed subset was used in association tests. In a later genetic analysis, a missense DCLRE1C variant was associated with V-gene and J-gene trimming of TCR beta chains, and the association was replicated in an independent cohort. Assigning TCR associations to individual alleles was difficult when HLA alleles, especially DR and DQ, strongly co-occurred. Immune exposure information for the cohort was limited to CMV serostatus. Some IMGT-functional V segments, including TRBV6-2 and TRBV6-3, could not be told apart with the 87-base-pair reads, so those segments were excluded. A further reported finding was that TCR beta sequences accurately predicted the HLA-A and HLA-B alleles for most subjects in the first cohort. The authors suggested that the approach could potentially be extended to other disease states and immunological phenotypes. Most TCR sequences were observed very rarely across donors, whereas some public TCRs were present in many individuals. A later analysis associated around 16,000 TCR beta sequences with specific HLA alleles at a false discovery rate of 0.05. A total of 150 to 200 TCR beta chains were listed by the study as associated with cytomegalovirus. In vitro tests confirmed that three of the cytomegalovirus-associated TCR beta chains recognize cytomegalovirus antigens. The classifier was reported to diagnose cytomegalovirus status with high specificity and sensitivity in both the original cohort and the validation cohort. In an earlier analysis of more than 450 of the donors, most TCR beta V segments were observed in productive rearrangements about 87% or about 30% of the time, broadly matching IMGT annotations. A later analysis found that HLA-associated TCR beta chains were more clonally expanded and had lower generation probabilities than equally common non-associated chains. In a later analysis, several top co-occurrence clusters were reported to appear linked to parvovirus B19, influenza, CMV and Epstein-Barr virus. In this cohort, only TCR beta chains were sequenced, and detectable features were limited by the absence of alpha or paired-chain data. Because counts were too low, about 18 rarely observed V segments, including chromosome 9 orphons, were excluded from the earlier analysis of 587 of the donors. According to a later analysis, most CMV-associated TCR beta chains appeared to be HLA-restricted, and the HLA associations seemed to be driven largely by CMV exposure. Presence/absence analyses assumed roughly uniform sequencing depth across donors, an assumption that may not hold. According to a later genetic analysis, donors in an Asian-associated ancestry cluster had fewer N-insertions in productive TCRs than the approximately 670-donor mean.

In the germline V gene, CDR1 corresponds to SGHDN and CDR2 to FVKESK. The junction shows trimming of 4 bases on V and 3 bases on J, and the gene matches do not reach 5 bases of it. The CDR3 spans 14 residues, from the cysteine through the phenylalanine. Left in the record is the CDR3 DNA by itself, 42 bases read in frame from the first base. As to this clone: Its antigen is not yet known. It has no much larger one-base neighbor in the sample; base qualities were not kept.

The cohort consisted of hundreds of healthy bone marrow donors. At the time of sampling, every cohort member was nominally healthy, though immune exposures that went unrecorded were likely present. The donor was CMV seropositive and belonged to the group of about 290 seropositive cohort members. A peripheral blood sample was provided by each donor, and peripheral blood mononuclear cells were used for TCR beta sequencing. The Qiagen DNeasy Blood Extraction Kit was used to extract genomic DNA from the blood cell samples. This sequence was found in a middle-aged man in good health and CMV-seropositive. Source material: PBMCs. The V gene is TRBV14 and the J gene is TRBJ2-5; 7 central nucleotides agree with TRBD2. The bases read TGTGCCAGCAGCCGAGGACTAGTGAAAGAGACCCAGTACTTC. Translated, this is CASSRGLVKETQYF.